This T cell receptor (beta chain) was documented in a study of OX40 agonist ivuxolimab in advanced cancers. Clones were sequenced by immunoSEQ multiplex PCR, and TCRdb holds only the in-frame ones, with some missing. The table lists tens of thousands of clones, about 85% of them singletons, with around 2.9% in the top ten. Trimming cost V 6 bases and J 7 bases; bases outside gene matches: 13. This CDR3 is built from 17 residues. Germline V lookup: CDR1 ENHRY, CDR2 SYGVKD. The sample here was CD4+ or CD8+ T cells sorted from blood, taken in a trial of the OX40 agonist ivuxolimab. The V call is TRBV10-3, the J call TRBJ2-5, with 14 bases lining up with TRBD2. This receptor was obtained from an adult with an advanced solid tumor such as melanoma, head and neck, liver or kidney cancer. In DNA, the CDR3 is TGTGCCATCAGCTCCTCCGGGACTAGCGGGAGTAGAGCGACCCAGTACTTC. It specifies CAISSSGTSGSRATQYF.